A selection of T cell receptor beta chains follows, all from one sample in a study of blood T cell repertoires in COVID-19. Libraries were prepared by immunoSEQ multiplex PCR; TCRdb keeps only in-frame clonotypes and omits some of them. This table holds around 80,000 clones, about 85% found once. Sample: peripheral blood. Receptor source: a man aged 50 to 59 with COVID-19, enrolled during active disease. Each CDR3 is given with its conserved first and last residue. The order of the fields is CDR3 length, V gene, CDR3 protein.

11	TRBV6-1	CASSEQRREFF
15	TRBV11-2	CASSVPVLAKNIQYF
15	TRBV6-5	CASSQGQRSNQPQHF
12	TRBV24-1	CATSDPDQPQHF
15	TRBV10-2	CASSVVAGAYNEQFF
18	TRBV11-2	CASSPAPLSVQAGYGYTF
15	TRBV18	CASSPDRGATGELFF
16	TRBV6-4	CASSDSPSASYNEQFF
15	TRBV6-1	CASSKRQGSNQPQHF
14	TRBV5-1	CASSLEVSSYEQYF
14	TRBV2	CASGRDYQYNEQFF
14	TRBV28	CASSFPSGAYEQYF
17	TRBV15	CATSRPDLDSVYYGYTF
15	TRBV4-1	CASSQDRVGNSPLHF
14	TRBV5-5	CASSLGGRSNIQYF
15	TRBV6-1	CASSERGTGPYEQYF